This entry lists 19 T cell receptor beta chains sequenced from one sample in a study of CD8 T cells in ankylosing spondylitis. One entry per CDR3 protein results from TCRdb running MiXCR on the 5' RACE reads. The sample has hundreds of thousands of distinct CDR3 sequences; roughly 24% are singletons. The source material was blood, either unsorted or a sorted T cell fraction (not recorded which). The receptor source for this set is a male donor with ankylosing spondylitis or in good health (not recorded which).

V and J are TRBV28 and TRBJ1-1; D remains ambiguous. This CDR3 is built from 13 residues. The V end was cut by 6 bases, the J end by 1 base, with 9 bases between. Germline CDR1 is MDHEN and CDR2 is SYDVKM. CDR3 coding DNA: TGTGCCAGCAGGCCCCCGTCGAACACTGAAGCTTTCTTT. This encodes CASRPPSNTEAFF.

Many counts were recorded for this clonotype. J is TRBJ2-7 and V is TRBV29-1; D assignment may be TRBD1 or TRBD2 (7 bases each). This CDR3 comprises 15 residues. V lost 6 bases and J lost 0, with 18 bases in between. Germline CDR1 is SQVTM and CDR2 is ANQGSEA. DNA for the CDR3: TGCAGCGTCAGGCGGGGGACAGACGTCTCCTACGAGCAGTACTTC. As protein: CSVRRGTDVSYEQYF.

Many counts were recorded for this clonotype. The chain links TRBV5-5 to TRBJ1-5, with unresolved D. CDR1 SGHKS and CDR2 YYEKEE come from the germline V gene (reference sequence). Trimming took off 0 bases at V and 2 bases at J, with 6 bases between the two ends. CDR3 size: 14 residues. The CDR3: CASSLDARNQPQHF. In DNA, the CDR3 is TGTGCCAGCAGCTTGGATGCGCGCAATCAGCCCCAGCATTTT.

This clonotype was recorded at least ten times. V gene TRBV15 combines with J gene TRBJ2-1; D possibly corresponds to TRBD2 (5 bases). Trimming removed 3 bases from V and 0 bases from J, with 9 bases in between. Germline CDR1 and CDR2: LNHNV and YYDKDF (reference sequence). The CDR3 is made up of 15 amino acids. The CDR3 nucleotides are TGTGCCACCAGCAGCGGGAAAAGCTCCTACAATGAGCAGTTCTTC. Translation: CATSSGKSSYNEQFF.

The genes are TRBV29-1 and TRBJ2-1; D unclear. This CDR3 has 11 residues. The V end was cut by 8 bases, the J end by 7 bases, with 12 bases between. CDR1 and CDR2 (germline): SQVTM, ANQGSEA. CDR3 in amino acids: CSPTRWNEQFF. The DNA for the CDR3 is TGCAGCCCGACACGGTGGAATGAGCAGTTCTTC.

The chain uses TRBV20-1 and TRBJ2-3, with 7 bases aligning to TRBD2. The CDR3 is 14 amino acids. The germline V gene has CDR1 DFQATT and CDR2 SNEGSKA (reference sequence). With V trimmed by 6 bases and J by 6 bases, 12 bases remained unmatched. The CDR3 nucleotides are TGCAGTGCCCTCTCAGGCGGGAGATGGGATACGCAGTATTTT. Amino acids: CSALSGGRWDTQYF.

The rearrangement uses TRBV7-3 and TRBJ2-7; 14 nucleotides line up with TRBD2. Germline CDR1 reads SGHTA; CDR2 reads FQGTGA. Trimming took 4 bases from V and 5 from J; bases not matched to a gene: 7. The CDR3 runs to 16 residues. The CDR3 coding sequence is TGTGCCAGCAGCTCTCAGGGGACTAGCGGGAGTGACGAGCAGTACTTC. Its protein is CASSSQGTSGSDEQYF.

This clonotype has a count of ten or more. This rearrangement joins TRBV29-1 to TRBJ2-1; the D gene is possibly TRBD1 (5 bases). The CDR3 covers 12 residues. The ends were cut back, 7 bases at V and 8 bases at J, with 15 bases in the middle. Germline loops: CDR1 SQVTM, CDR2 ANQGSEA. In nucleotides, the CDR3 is TGCAGCGGTGGGGCCCTGCAGGATGAGCAGTTCTTC. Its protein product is CSGGALQDEQFF.

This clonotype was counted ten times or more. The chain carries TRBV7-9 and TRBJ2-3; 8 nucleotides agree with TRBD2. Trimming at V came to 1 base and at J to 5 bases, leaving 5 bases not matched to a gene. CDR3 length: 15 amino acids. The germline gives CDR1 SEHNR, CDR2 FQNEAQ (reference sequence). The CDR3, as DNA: TGTGCCAGCAGCTTAGAAGGACTAGCCCAAGATACGCAGTATTTT. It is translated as CASSLEGLAQDTQYF.

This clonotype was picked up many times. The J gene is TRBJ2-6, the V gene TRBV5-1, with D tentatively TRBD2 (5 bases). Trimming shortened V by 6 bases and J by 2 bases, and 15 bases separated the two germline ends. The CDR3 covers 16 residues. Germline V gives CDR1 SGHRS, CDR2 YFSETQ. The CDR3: CASNPSFGAGANVLTF. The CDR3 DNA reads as TGCGCCAGCAACCCCAGTTTCGGGGCTGGGGCCAACGTCCTGACTTTC. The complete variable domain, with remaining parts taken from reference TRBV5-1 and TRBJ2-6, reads KAGVTQTPRYLIKTRGQQVTLSCSPISGHRSVSWYQQTPGQGLQFLFEYFSETQRNKGNFPGRFSGRQFSNSRSEMNVSTLELGDSALYLCASNPSFGAGANVLTFGAGSRLTVL.

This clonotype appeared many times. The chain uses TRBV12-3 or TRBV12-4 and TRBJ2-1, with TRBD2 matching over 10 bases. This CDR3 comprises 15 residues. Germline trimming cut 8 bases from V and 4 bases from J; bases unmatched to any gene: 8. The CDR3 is CASSRAGGPYNEQFF. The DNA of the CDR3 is TGTGCCAGCTCTAGAGCGGGAGGGCCGTACAATGAGCAGTTCTTC.

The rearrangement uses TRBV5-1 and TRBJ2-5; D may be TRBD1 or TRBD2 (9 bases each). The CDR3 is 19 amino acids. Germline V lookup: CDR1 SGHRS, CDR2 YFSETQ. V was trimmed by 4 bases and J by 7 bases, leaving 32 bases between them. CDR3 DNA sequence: TGCGCCAGCAGCCCCGCGACAGGGGGTAGCGGGAGTACTTCCGGGACCCAGTACTTC. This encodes CASSPATGGSGSTSGTQYF.

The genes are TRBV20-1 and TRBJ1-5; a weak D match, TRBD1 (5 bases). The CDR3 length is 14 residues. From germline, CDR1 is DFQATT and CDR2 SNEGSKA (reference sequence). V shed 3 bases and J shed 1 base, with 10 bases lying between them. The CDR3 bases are TGCAGTGCTAGGCCCTGGGACAGCAATCAGCCCCAGCATTTT. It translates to CSARPWDSNQPQHF.

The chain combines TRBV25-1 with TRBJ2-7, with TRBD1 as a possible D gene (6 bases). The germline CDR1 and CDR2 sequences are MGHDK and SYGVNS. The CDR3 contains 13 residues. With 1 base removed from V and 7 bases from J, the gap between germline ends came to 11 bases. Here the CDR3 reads CASSEFTGSEQYF. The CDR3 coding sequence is TGTGCCAGCAGTGAATTTACAGGGAGTGAGCAGTACTTC.

CDR3 coding DNA: TGTGCCACCAGCAGAGATTTAGATGTTTTGAGCTCCTACGAGCAGTACTTC. This sequence encodes CATSRDLDVLSSYEQYF. This rearrangement joins TRBV15 to TRBJ2-7, with D unresolved. Germline V gene lookup returns CDR1 LNHNV and CDR2 YYDKDF (reference sequence). The CDR3 loop spans 17 amino acids. Trimming removed 0 bases at V and 0 bases at J, with 15 bases between.

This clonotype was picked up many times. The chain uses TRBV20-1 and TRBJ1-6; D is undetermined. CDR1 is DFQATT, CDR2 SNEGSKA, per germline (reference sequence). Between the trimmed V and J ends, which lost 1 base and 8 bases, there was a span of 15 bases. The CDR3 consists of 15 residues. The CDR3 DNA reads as TGCAGTGCTAGAGTATATTGGCAGGTTGATTCACCCCTCCACTTT. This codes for CSARVYWQVDSPLHF.

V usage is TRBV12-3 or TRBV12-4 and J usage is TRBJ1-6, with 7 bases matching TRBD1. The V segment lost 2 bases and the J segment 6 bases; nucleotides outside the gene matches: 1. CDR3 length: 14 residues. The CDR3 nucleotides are TGTGCCAGCAGTTTACGGGACAGTAATTCACCCCTCCACTTT. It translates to CASSLRDSNSPLHF.

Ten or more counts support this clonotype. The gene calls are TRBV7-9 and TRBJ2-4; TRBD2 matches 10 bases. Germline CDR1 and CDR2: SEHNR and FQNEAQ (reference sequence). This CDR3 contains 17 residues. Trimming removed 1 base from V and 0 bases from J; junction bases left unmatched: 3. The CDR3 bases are TGTGCCAGCAGCTTAGGAGCGGGAGGGCTAGCCAAAAACATTCAGTACTTC. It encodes CASSLGAGGLAKNIQYF. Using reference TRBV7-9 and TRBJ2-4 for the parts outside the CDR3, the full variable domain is DTGVSQNPRHKITKRGQNVTFRCDPISEHNRLYWYRQTLGQGPEFLTYFQNEAQLEKSRLLSDRFSAERPKGSFSTLEIQRTEQGDSAMYLCASSLGAGGLAKNIQYFGAGTRLSVL.

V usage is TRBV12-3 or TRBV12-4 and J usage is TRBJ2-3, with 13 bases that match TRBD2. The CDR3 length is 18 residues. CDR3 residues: CTCSLGRTSGRGGDTQYF. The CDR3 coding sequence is TGTACCTGCAGTTTGGGGAGAACTAGCGGGAGGGGTGGAGATACGCAGTATTTT.